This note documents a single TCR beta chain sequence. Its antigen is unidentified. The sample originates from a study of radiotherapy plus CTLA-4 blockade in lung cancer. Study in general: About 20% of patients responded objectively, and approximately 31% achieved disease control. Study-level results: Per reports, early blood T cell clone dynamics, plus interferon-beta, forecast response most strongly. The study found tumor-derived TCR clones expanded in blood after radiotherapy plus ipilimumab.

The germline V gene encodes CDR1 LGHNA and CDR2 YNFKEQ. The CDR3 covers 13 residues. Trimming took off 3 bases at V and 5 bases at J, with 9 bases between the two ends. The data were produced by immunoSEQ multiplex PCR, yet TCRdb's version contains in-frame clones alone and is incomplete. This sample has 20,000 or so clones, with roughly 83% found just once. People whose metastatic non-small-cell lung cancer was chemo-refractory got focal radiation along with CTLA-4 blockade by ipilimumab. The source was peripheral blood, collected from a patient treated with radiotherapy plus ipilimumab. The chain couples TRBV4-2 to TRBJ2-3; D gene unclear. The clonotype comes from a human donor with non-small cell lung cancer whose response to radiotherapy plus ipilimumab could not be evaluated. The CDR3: CASSQSVRDTQYF. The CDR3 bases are TGTGCCAGCAGCCAGAGTGTAAGAGATACGCAGTATTTT.